This T cell receptor (beta chain) appears in the sequencing data of a study of T-cell memory formation after mild COVID-19. V was shortened by 4 bases and J by 2 bases, with 15 bases between the two germline ends. Per germline, CDR1 SGDLS and CDR2 YYNGEE. The CDR3 is 15 amino acids. TCRdb used MiXCR to reprocess the 5' RACE reads, holding one entry per CDR3 protein. This sample has over 300,000 distinct CDR3 sequences, with less than 25% found just once. Study-level points and caveats: In pre-infection memory, a portion of responding clones appeared, which suggested that cross-reactive memory joined.

Turning to this clonotype: Its specificity is unknown.

Sequenced: PBMCs or a T cell subset sorted from them (not recorded which). The chain joins TRBV9 to TRBJ1-1; D is unresolved. This TCR came from a man younger than 35 who had mild COVID-19 (a few samples of this study predate the infection). Cell type and time point are not known. The CDR3 nucleotides are TGTGCCAGCAGCTCTACCCCTACAGTAAACACTGAAGCTTTCTTT. This translates into CASSSTPTVNTEAFF.